The T cell receptor (beta chain) under discussion was sequenced for a study of cytomegalovirus exposure and HLA in healthy donors. PCR used 60 Vbeta primers and 13 Jbeta primers. Profiling relied on immunoSEQ multiplex PCR, and the TCRdb table lists in-frame clones only, not all of them. Recorded for this sample: 35,000 to 45,000 clones. The V end lost 0 bases, the J end lost 4 bases, and 5 bases lay between the germline ends. The CDR3 length is 13 residues. Germline CDR1 and CDR2: LNHNV and YYDKDF (reference sequence). The rearrangement uses TRBV15 and TRBJ2-3, with D possibly matching TRBD1 (5 bases). The receptor was derived from a man between 25 and 39 years old in good health and CMV-seronegative. The sequencing sample was made of PBMCs. The CDR3 sequence: CATSRDRADTQYF. The CDR3 DNA is TGTGCCACCAGCAGAGACAGGGCAGATACGCAGTATTTT. Full variable domain (outside the CDR3, taken from reference TRBV15 and TRBJ2-3): DAMVIQNPRYQVTQFGKPVTLSCSQTLNHNVMYWYQQKSSQAPKLLFHYYDKDFNNEADTPDNFQSRRPNTSFCFLDIRSPGLGDTAMYLCATSRDRADTQYFGPGTRLTVL.